One sample yielded the 7 T cell receptor beta chains listed below, sequenced in a study of CD8+ T cells in alopecia areata. cDNA prepared by RNA extraction and subsequent reverse transcription served as the template for sequencing. Sequencing used immunoSEQ multiplex PCR; TCRdb keeps in-frame clones, though not all of them. This table has more than 95,000 clones, about 46% appearing once. Sequenced input: NKG2D-low CD8+ T cells sorted from blood. These receptors were obtained from a human donor with alopecia areata.

This sequence joins TRBV6-5 and TRBJ2-2, with D unclear. The V and J ends lost 0 bases and 7 bases respectively, with 9 bases between them. This CDR3 is 14 amino acids long. Germline-derived CDR1 and CDR2 are MNHEY and SVGAGI. The CDR3 DNA is TGTGCCAGCAGTTACTCGTCAGATTACGGGGAGCTGTTTTTT. It specifies CASSYSSDYGELFF.

Comment on this clone: Other nucleotide sequences in the sample specify the same CDR3. The chain employs TRBV9 and TRBJ1-5; D gene uncertain. Trimming pared 0 bases from V and 7 bases from J, leaving 11 bases between. Germline V lookup: CDR1 SGDLS, CDR2 YYNGEE. This CDR3 spans 14 amino acids. For the CDR3, the DNA is TGTGCCAGCAGCGTAGACGGGTTAGAACAGCCCCAGCATTTT. Translating gives CASSVDGLEQPQHF.

V usage is TRBV2 and J usage is TRBJ2-7, with D possibly TRBD2 on 6 matching bases. CDR1 is SNHLY, CDR2 FYNNEI, per germline. This CDR3 has 13 amino acids. V gave up 7 bases and J gave up 0 bases, with 10 bases separating them. CDR3 bases: TGTGCCAGCATCGACGGGGGCTCCTACGAGCAGTACTTC. Protein: CASIDGGSYEQYF.

The chain combines TRBV30 with TRBJ2-7; TRBD1 agrees at 7 bases. J gave up 2 bases and V 4 bases, and 5 bases lay outside the gene matches. The CDR3 contains 13 residues. Per germline, CDR1 GTSNPN and CDR2 SVGIG (reference sequence). CDR3 sequence reads: CAWNTGDTYEQYF. The CDR3 DNA reads TGTGCCTGGAATACAGGGGATACCTACGAGCAGTACTTC.

V usage is TRBV29-1 and J usage is TRBJ2-3; D remains unclear. The CDR3 totals 14 residues. V was trimmed by 6 bases and J by 0 bases, leaving 13 bases between them. The germline gives CDR1 SQVTM, CDR2 ANQGSEA. The CDR3 here is CSVLGYESTDTQYF. CDR3 coding DNA: TGCAGCGTCCTGGGCTACGAGAGCACAGATACGCAGTATTTT.

The chain recombines TRBV4-1 with TRBJ1-1, with D tentatively TRBD1 (6 bases). The CDR3 has 14 residues. Trimming took off 4 bases at V and 1 base at J, with 10 bases between the two ends. CDR1 is MGHRA and CDR2 is YSYEKL in the germline V gene. CDR3 in DNA: TGCGCCAGCAGCCCCGTGGACAGGAACACTGAAGCTTTCTTT. Encoded protein: CASSPVDRNTEAFF.

V usage is TRBV6-5 and J usage is TRBJ2-5; TRBD1 aligns across 8 bases. This CDR3 comprises 15 residues. Germline-derived CDR1 and CDR2 are MNHEY and SVGAGI. The J segment lost 1 base and the V segment lost 0 bases, leaving 1 base of the junction unmatched. DNA of the CDR3: TGTGCCAGCAGTTACTCTACAGGGGGCCAAGAGACCCAGTACTTC. It is translated as CASSYSTGGQETQYF.